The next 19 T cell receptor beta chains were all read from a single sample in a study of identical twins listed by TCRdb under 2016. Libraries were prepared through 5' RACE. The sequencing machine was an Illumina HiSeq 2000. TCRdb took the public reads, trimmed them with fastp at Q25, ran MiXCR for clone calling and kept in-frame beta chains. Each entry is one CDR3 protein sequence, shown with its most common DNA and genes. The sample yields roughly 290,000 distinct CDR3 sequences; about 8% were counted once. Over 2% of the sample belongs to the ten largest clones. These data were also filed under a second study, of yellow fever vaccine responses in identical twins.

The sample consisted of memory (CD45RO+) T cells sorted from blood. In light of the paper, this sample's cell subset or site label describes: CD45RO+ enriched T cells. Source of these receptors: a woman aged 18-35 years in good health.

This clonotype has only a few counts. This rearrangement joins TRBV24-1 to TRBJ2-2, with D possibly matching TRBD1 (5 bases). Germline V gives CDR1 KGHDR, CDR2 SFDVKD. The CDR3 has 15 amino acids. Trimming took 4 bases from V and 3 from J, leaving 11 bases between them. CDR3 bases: TGTGCCACCAGTGAGAGCGACAGATACACCGGGGAGCTGTTTTTT. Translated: CATSESDRYTGELFF.

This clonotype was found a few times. The CDR3 is CASSVGMNTGELFF. The CDR3 DNA reads as TGTGCCAGCAGTGTCGGGATGAACACCGGGGAGCTGTTTTTT. The gene calls are TRBV2 and TRBJ2-2, with D possibly being TRBD2 (5 bases). Germline lookup yields CDR1 SNHLY and CDR2 FYNNEI. V was cut by 4 bases and J by 1 base, with 7 bases left in between. CDR3 size: 14 residues. The full variable domain, rest sourced from reference TRBV2 and TRBJ2-2, is EPEVTQTPSHQVTQMGQEVILRCVPISNHLYFYWYRQILGQKVEFLVSFYNNEISEKSEIFDDQFSVERPDGSNFTLKIRSTKLEDSAMYFCASSVGMNTGELFFGEGSRLTVL.

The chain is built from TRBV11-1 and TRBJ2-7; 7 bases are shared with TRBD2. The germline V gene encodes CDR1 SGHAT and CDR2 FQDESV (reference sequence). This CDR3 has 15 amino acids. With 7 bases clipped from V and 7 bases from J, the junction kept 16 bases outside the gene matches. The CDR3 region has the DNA TGTGCCAGCACCCAGCGGAGCGGGGCCAAAAGTGAGCAGTACTTC. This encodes CASTQRSGAKSEQYF.

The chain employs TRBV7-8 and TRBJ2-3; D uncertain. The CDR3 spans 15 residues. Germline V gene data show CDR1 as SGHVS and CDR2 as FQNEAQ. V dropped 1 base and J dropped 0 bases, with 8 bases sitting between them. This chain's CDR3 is CASSLVPGSTDTQYF. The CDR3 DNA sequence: TGTGCCAGCAGCTTAGTTCCAGGAAGCACAGATACGCAGTATTTT. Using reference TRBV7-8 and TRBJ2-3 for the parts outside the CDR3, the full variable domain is GAGVSQSPRYKVAKRGQDVALRCDPISGHVSLFWYQQALGQGPEFLTYFQNEAQLDKSGLPSDRFFAERPEGSVSTLKIQRTQQEDSAVYLCASSLVPGSTDTQYFGPGTRLTVL.

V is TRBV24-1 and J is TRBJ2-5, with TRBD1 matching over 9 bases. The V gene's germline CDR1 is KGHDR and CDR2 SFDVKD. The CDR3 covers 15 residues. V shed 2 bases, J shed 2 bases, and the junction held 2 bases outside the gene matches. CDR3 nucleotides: TGTGCCACCAGTGATTCCGGGACAGGGCAAGAGACCCAGTACTTC. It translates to CATSDSGTGQETQYF.

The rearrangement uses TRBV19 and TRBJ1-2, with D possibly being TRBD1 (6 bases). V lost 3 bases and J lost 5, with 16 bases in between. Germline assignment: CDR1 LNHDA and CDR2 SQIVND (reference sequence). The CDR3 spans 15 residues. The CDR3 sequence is CASSIGGPKGYGYTF. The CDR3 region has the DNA TGTGCCAGTAGTATCGGGGGGCCAAAGGGATATGGCTACACCTTC.

CDR3 nucleotide sequence: TGCAGCGTTGTTGGGCGGGAGGGCCGGGGATCCTACGAGCAGTACTTC. This encodes CSVVGREGRGSYEQYF. The chain joins TRBV29-1 to TRBJ2-7, with 9 bases aligning to TRBD2. J was trimmed by 1 base and V by 4 bases; bases with no gene match: 11. Looked up from germline, CDR1 is SQVTM and CDR2 is ANQGSEA. The CDR3 length is 16 residues.

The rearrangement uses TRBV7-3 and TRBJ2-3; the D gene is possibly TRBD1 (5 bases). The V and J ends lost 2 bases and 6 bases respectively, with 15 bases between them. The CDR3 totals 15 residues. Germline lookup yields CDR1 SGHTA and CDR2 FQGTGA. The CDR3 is CASSLQGLNGDTQYF. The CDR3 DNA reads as TGTGCCAGCAGCTTACAGGGTCTGAATGGCGATACGCAGTATTTT.

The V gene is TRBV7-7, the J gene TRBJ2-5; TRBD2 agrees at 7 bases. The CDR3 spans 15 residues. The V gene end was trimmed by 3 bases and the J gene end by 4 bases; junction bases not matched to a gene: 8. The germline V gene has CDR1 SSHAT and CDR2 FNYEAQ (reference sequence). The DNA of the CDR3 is TGTGCCAGCAGCTTCAGTCCGGCGGGGGTAGAGACCCAGTACTTC. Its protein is CASSFSPAGVETQYF.

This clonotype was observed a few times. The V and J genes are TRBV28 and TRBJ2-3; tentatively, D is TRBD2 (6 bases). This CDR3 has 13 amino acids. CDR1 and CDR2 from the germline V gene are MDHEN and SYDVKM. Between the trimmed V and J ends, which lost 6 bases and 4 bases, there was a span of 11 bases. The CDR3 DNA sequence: TGTGCCAGCAGCCCCGCTAGCGCAGATACGCAGTATTTT. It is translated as CASSPASADTQYF.

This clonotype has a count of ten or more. In DNA, the CDR3 is TGCAGCGTTGATCTAGCGGGAGGGTGGGGAGATACGCAGTATTTT. Residues: CSVDLAGGWGDTQYF. The V gene is TRBV29-1, the J gene TRBJ2-3; 12 nucleotides line up with TRBD2. V shed 3 bases and J 5 bases; nucleotides not matched to a gene: 6. Germline assignment: CDR1 SQVTM and CDR2 ANQGSEA. The CDR3 totals 15 residues.

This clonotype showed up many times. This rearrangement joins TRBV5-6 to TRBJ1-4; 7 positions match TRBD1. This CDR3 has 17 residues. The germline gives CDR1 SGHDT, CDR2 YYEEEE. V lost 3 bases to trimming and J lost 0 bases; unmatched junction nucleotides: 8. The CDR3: CASSSKLDRATNEKLFF. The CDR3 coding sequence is TGTGCCAGCAGCTCGAAATTAGACAGGGCAACTAATGAAAAACTGTTTTTT. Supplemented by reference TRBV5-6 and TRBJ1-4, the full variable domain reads DAGVTQSPTHLIKTRGQQVTLRCSPKSGHDTVSWYQQALGQGPQFIFQYYEEEERQRGNFPDRFSGHQFPNYSSELNVNALLLGDSALYLCASSSKLDRATNEKLFFGSGTQLSVL.

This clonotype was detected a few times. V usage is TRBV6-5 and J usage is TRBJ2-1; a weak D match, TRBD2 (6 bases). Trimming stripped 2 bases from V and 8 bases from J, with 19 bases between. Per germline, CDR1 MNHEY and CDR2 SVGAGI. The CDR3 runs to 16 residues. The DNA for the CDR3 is TGTGCCAGCAGTTACGAGAGGCGGGGCGGCGGGGATGAGCAGTTCTTC. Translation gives CASSYERRGGGDEQFF.

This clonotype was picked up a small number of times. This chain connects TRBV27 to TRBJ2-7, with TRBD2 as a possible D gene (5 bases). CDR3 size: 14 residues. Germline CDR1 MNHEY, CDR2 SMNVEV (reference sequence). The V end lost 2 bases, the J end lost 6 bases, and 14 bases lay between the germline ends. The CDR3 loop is CASSLRGIESEQYF. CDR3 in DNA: TGTGCCAGCAGTTTACGGGGAATTGAAAGCGAGCAGTACTTC.

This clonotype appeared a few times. CDR3 coding DNA: TGTGCCAGCAGCTTTCTCTCACAGGGCTCCTACGAGCAGTACTTC. Its translation is CASSFLSQGSYEQYF. The chain recombines TRBV7-8 with TRBJ2-7, with D maybe TRBD1 (6 bases). Trimming removed 3 bases from V and 0 bases from J, with 12 bases in between. Germline loops: CDR1 SGHVS, CDR2 FQNEAQ. The CDR3 has 15 residues. Supplemented by reference TRBV7-8 and TRBJ2-7, the full variable domain reads GAGVSQSPRYKVAKRGQDVALRCDPISGHVSLFWYQQALGQGPEFLTYFQNEAQLDKSGLPSDRFFAERPEGSVSTLKIQRTQQEDSAVYLCASSFLSQGSYEQYFGPGTRLTVT.

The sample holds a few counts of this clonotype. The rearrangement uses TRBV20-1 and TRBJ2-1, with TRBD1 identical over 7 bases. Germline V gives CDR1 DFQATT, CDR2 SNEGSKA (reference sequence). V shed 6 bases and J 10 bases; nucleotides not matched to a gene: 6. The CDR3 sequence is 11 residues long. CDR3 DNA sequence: TGCAGTGCCCGACAGGGACGGGAGCAGTTCTTC. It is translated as CSARQGREQFF.

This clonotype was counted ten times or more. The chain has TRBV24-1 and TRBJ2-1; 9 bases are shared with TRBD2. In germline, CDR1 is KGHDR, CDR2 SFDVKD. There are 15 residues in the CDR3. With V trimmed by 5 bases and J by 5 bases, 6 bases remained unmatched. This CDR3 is CATSGAGGPDNEQFF. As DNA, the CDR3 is TGTGCCACCAGTGGAGCGGGAGGCCCGGACAATGAGCAGTTCTTC.

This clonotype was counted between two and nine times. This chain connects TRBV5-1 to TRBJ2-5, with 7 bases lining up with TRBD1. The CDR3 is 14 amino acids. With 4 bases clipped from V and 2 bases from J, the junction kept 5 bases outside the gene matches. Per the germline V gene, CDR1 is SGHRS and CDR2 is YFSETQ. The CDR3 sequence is CASSKGQVQETQYF. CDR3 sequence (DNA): TGCGCCAGCAGCAAAGGACAGGTACAAGAGACCCAGTACTTC.

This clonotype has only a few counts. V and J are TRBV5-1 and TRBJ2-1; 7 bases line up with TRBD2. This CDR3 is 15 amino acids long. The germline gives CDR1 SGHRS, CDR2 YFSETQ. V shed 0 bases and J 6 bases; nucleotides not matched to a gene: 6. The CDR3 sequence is CASSLAGGRVNEQFF. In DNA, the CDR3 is TGCGCCAGCAGCTTGGCCGGGGGGAGGGTCAATGAGCAGTTCTTC. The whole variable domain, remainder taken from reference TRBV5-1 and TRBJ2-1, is KAGVTQTPRYLIKTRGQQVTLSCSPISGHRSVSWYQQTPGQGLQFLFEYFSETQRNKGNFPGRFSGRQFSNSRSEMNVSTLELGDSALYLCASSLAGGRVNEQFFGPGTRLTVL.